The 14 T cell receptor beta chains in this list originate from one sample, sequenced in a study of T cell responses to AZD1222 COVID-19 vaccine. The repertoire was sequenced with immunoSEQ multiplex PCR; TCRdb's copy has only in-frame clones and lacks some. Of approximately 140,000 clones in the sample, roughly nine tenths were seen once. Sequenced material: peripheral blood, taken 28 days after the second AZD1222 dose. The receptors were gathered from an adult who received the AZD1222 COVID-19 vaccine.

This chain uses TRBV7-2 with TRBJ1-5, with D possibly matching TRBD1 (5 bases). V dropped 4 bases and J dropped 5 bases, with 12 bases sitting between them. Germline lookup yields CDR1 SGHTA and CDR2 FQGNSA. The CDR3 covers 14 residues. The CDR3 reads CASSSWGTHQPQHF. For the CDR3, the DNA is TGTGCCAGCAGCTCATGGGGGACCCATCAGCCCCAGCATTTT.

This clone was detected once. The chain joins TRBV28 to TRBJ2-7, with a tentative D call TRBD2 (5 bases). V was clipped by 6 bases and J by 0 bases, with 18 bases between them. CDR3 length: 16 amino acids. From germline, CDR1 is MDHEN and CDR2 SYDVKM. CDR3 nucleotide sequence: TGTGCCAGCAGGAAACTGAAAGGACGGGACTCCTACGAGCAGTACTTC. This sequence encodes CASRKLKGRDSYEQYF.

The rearrangement links TRBV19 to TRBJ2-7, with TRBD2 matching over 15 bases. V dropped 9 bases and J dropped 2; count of bases not matched to a gene: 29. Germline CDR1 LNHDA, CDR2 SQIVND (reference sequence). The CDR3 is 23 residues long. The CDR3 DNA sequence: TGTGCCAGCCTAAAGCGTGCCACTCCAGGACTAGCGGGAGGGCCTGGGCAGGCCTACGAGCAGTACTTC. It encodes CASLKRATPGLAGGPGQAYEQYF. Using reference TRBV19 and TRBJ2-7 for the parts outside the CDR3, the full variable domain is DGGITQSPKYLFRKEGQNVTLSCEQNLNHDAMYWYRQDPGQGLRLIYYSQIVNDFQKGDIAEGYSVSREKKESFPLTVTSAQKNPTAFYLCASLKRATPGLAGGPGQAYEQYFGPGTRLTVT.

The V and J genes are TRBV11-3 and TRBJ1-1; 7 bases fit TRBD1. The J segment lost 7 bases and the V segment lost 1 base, leaving 3 bases of the junction unmatched. Germline assignment: CDR1 SGHNT and CDR2 YENEEA. The CDR3 spans 13 residues. The CDR3 DNA reads TGTGCCAGCAGCTTAGGGACAGGCGGTGAAGCTTTCTTT. Translated: CASSLGTGGEAFF.

CDR3 loop: CASSPDRGNGYTF. The CDR3 DNA reads as TGTGCCAGCAGCCCAGACAGGGGGAATGGCTACACCTTC. This chain joins TRBV7-2 and TRBJ1-2, with 9 bases aligning to TRBD1. J lost 6 bases, V lost 5 bases, and 4 bases had no gene match. The CDR3 is made up of 13 amino acids. Germline loops: CDR1 SGHTA, CDR2 FQGNSA. The variable domain in full, with the rest retrieved from reference TRBV7-2 and TRBJ1-2, is GAGVSQSPSNKVTEKGKDVELRCDPISGHTALYWYRQSLGQGLEFLIYFQGNSAPDKSGLPSDRFSAERTGGSVSTLTIQRTQQEDSAVYLCASSPDRGNGYTFGSGTRLTVV.

The chain employs TRBV5-1 and TRBJ1-6; TRBD1 aligns across 8 bases. CDR3 length equals 15 residues. CDR1 and CDR2 (germline): SGHRS, YFSETQ. V was clipped by 4 bases and J by 5 bases; unmatched bases: 5. The CDR3 DNA is TGCGCCAGCAGCCTGACAGGGGCGGATAATTCACCCCTCCACTTT. Residues: CASSLTGADNSPLHF.

The rearrangement links TRBV2 to TRBJ2-7, with a weak D call TRBD2 (5 bases). This CDR3 has 13 residues. The V end was cut by 7 bases, the J end by 0 bases, with 10 bases between. CDR1 and CDR2 (germline): SNHLY, FYNNEI. The CDR3 DNA reads as TGTGCCAGCACCCCGGACTTCTCCTACGAGCAGTACTTC. The encoded protein is CASTPDFSYEQYF.

The chain uses TRBV27 and TRBJ2-1, with 13 positions matching TRBD2. The CDR3 contains 17 residues. The germline V gene has CDR1 MNHEY and CDR2 SMNVEV (reference sequence). The J segment lost 6 bases and the V segment lost 3 bases, leaving 8 bases of the junction unmatched. Here the CDR3 reads CASSFNLGLAGVNEQFF. In DNA form, the CDR3 reads TGTGCCAGCAGTTTTAACCTCGGACTAGCGGGGGTCAATGAGCAGTTCTTC.

The rearrangement uses TRBV7-2 and TRBJ1-2; no firm D call. This CDR3 has 14 residues. Germline V gene data show CDR1 as SGHTA and CDR2 as FQGNSA. V lost 3 bases and J 0 bases, leaving 8 bases between the germline ends. In DNA, the CDR3 is TGTGCCAGCAGCTTCGATATTTCTAACTATGGCTACACCTTC. Encoded protein: CASSFDISNYGYTF.

The chain combines TRBV5-1 with TRBJ2-1; a weak D match, TRBD2 (6 bases). V was trimmed by 0 bases and J by 6 bases, leaving 13 bases between them. The CDR3 sequence is 15 residues long. Germline-derived CDR1 and CDR2 are SGHRS and YFSETQ. The CDR3 DNA follows: TGCGCCAGCAGCTTGGACGGGAGCAGCCCCAATGAGCAGTTCTTC. It is translated as CASSLDGSSPNEQFF. Using reference TRBV5-1 and TRBJ2-1 for the parts outside the CDR3, the full variable domain is KAGVTQTPRYLIKTRGQQVTLSCSPISGHRSVSWYQQTPGQGLQFLFEYFSETQRNKGNFPGRFSGRQFSNSRSEMNVSTLELGDSALYLCASSLDGSSPNEQFFGPGTRLTVL.

This rearrangement joins TRBV5-1 to TRBJ2-3; D call uncertain. Germline V gene sequence: CDR1 SGHRS, CDR2 YFSETQ. The CDR3 sequence is 14 residues long. Trimming shortened V by 4 bases and J by 2 bases, and 11 bases separated the two germline ends. In DNA form, the CDR3 reads TGCGCCAGCAGCAAAGGCGGTAACACAGATACGCAGTATTTT. This sequence encodes CASSKGGNTDTQYF.

The CDR3 region has the DNA TGTGCCAGTAGTCCAAGGCAGGGGGCGTCGGGCACTGAAGCTTTCTTT. Translated: CASSPRQGASGTEAFF. This chain links TRBV19 with TRBJ1-1; 8 nucleotides agree with TRBD1. Germline values: CDR1 LNHDA, CDR2 SQIVND (reference sequence). With V trimmed by 5 bases and J by 4 bases, 12 bases remained unmatched. The CDR3 spans 16 residues.

The gene calls are TRBV7-2 and TRBJ2-7; possibly TRBD2 for D (6 bases). The V end lost 5 bases, the J end lost 3 bases, and 20 bases lay between the germline ends. Looked up from germline, CDR1 is SGHTA and CDR2 is FQGNSA. CDR3 size: 16 residues. DNA for the CDR3: TGTGCCAGCAGCCCAATGCCCGCGACTAGAAACTACGAGCAGTACTTC. This sequence encodes CASSPMPATRNYEQYF.

V usage is TRBV6-1 and J usage is TRBJ1-5; D call uncertain. The CDR3 consists of 14 residues. CDR1 and CDR2 (germline): MNHNS, SASEGT. V lost 1 base, J lost 7 bases, and 11 bases lay in between. The CDR3 here is CASSEGASAQPQHF. The CDR3 DNA sequence: TGTGCCAGCAGTGAAGGTGCCTCTGCACAGCCCCAGCATTTT.